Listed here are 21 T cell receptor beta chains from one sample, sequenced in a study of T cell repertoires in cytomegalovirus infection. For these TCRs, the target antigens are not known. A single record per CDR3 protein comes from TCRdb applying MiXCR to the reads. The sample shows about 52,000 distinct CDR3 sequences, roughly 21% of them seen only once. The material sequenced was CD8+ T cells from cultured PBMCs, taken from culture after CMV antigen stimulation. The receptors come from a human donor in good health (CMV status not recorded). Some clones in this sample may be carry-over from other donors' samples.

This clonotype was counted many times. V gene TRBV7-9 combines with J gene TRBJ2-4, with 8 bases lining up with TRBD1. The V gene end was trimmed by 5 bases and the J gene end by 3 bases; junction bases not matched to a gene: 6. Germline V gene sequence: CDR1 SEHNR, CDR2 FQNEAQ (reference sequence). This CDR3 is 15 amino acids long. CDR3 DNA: TGTGCCAGCAGCCCGCAGGGGGCTTACAAAAACATTCAGTACTTC. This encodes CASSPQGAYKNIQYF.

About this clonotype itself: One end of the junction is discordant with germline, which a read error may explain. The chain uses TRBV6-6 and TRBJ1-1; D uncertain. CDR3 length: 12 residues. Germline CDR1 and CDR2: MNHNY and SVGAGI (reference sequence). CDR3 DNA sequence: TGTGCCTGCAGCCGAGATATACAAGAAGCTTTCTTT. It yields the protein CACSRDIQEAFF.

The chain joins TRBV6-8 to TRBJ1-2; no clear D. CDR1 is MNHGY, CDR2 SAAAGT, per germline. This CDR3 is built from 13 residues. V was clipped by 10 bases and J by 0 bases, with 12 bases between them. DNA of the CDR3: TGTGCCACCTCTGAACCAGCTAACTATGGCTACACCTTC. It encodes CATSEPANYGYTF.

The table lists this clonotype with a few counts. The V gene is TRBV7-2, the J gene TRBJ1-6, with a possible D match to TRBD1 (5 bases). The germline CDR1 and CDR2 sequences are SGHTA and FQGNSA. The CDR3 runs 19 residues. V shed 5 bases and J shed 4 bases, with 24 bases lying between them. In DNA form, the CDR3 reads TGTGCCAGCAGCCCAGAGGGGCAGGCGAACTTGCCTTATAATTCACCCCTCCACTTT. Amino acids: CASSPEGQANLPYNSPLHF. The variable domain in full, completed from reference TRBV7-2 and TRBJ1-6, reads GAGVSQSPSNKVTEKGKDVELRCDPISGHTALYWYRQSLGQGLEFLIYFQGNSAPDKSGLPSDRFSAERTGGSVSTLTIQRTQQEDSAVYLCASSPEGQANLPYNSPLHFGNGTRLTVT.

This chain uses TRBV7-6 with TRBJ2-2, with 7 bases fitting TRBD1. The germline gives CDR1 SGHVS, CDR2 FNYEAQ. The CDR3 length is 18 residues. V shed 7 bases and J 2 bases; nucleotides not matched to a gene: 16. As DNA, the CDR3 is TGTGCCAGCATCAACCCGAACCGGGACAGACTAAACACCGGGGAGCTGTTTTTT. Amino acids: CASINPNRDRLNTGELFF.

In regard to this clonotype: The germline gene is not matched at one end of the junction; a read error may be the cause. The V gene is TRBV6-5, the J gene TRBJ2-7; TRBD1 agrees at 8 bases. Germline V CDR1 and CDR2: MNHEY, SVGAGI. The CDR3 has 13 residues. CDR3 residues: CASSPYLPGQELF. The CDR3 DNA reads TGTGCCAGCAGTCCTTACCTACCGGGACAGGAACTCTTC.

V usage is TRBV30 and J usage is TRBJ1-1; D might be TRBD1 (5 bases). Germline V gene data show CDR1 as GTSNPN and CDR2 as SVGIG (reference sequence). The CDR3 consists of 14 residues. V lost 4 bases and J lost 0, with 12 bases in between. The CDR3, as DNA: TGTGCCTGGAAAAGAGACAGAATGAACACTGAAGCTTTCTTT. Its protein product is CAWKRDRMNTEAFF.

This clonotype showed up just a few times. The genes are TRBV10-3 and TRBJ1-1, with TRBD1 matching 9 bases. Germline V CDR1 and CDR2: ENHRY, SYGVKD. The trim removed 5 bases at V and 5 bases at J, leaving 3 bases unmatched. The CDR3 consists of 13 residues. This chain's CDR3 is CAISTGGETEAFF. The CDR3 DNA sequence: TGTGCCATCAGTACAGGGGGCGAGACTGAAGCTTTCTTT.

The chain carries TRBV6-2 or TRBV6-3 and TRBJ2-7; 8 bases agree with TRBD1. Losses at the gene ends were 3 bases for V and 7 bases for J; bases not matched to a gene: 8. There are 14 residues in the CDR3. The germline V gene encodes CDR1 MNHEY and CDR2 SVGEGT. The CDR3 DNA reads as TGTGCCAGCAGTTATTCGGACAGGGCTGAGGAGCAGTACTTC. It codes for CASSYSDRAEEQYF.

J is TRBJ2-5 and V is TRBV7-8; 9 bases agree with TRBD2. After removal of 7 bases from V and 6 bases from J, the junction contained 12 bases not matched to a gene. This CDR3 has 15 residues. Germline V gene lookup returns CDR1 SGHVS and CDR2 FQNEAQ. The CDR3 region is CASNLDGGGAKTQYF. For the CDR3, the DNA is TGTGCCAGCAATCTAGACGGCGGGGGGGCGAAGACCCAGTACTTC.

The CDR3 spells CASSYNPRSVWTGELFF. For the CDR3, the DNA is TGTGCCAGCAGTTACAATCCGCGTTCCGTTTGGACCGGGGAGCTGTTTTTT. V and J are TRBV6-5 and TRBJ2-2; unclear D gene. Between the trimmed V and J ends, which lost 2 bases and 5 bases, there was a span of 18 bases. The CDR3 is made up of 17 amino acids. Germline V gene data show CDR1 as MNHEY and CDR2 as SVGAGI.

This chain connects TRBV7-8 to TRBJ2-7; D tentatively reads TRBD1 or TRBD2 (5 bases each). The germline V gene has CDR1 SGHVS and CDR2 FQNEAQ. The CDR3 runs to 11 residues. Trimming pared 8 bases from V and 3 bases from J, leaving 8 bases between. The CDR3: CASGGSYEQYF. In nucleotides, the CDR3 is TGTGCCAGCGGGGGTAGCTACGAGCAGTACTTC. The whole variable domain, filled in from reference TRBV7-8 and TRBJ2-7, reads GAGVSQSPRYKVAKRGQDVALRCDPISGHVSLFWYQQALGQGPEFLTYFQNEAQLDKSGLPSDRFFAERPEGSVSTLKIQRTQQEDSAVYLCASGGSYEQYFGPGTRLTVT.

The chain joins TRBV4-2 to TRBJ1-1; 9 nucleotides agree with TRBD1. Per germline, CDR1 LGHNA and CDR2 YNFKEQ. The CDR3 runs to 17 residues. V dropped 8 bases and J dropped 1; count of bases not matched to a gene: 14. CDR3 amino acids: CASAFPDRGGANTEAFF. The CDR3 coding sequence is TGTGCCAGCGCCTTCCCGGACAGGGGTGGCGCGAACACTGAAGCTTTCTTT.

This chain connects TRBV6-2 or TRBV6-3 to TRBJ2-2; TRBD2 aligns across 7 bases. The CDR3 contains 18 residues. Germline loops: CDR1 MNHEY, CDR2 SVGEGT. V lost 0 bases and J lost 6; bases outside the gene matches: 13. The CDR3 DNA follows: TGTGCCAGCAGTTACTCGATGAGGACTAGTTCGGAGGCCGGGGAGCTGTTTTTT. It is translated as CASSYSMRTSSEAGELFF.

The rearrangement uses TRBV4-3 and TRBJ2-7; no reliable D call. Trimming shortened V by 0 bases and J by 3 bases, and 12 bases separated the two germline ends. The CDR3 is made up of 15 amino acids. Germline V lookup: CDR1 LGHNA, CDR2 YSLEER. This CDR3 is CASSQERGPHYEQYF. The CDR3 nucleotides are TGCGCCAGCAGCCAAGAAAGAGGACCGCACTACGAGCAGTACTTC.

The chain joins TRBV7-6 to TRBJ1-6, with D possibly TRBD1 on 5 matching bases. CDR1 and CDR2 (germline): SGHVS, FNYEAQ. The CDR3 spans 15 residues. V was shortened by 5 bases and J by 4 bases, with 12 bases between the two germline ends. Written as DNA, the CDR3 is TGTGCCAGCAGCCAGGGACGTCTTTATAATTCACCCCTCCACTTT. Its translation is CASSQGRLYNSPLHF.

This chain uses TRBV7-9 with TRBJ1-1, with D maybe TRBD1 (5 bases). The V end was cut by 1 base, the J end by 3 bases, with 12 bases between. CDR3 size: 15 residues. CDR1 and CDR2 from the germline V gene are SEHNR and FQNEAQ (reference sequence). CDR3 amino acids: CASSLDRGKDTEAFF. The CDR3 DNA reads TGTGCCAGCAGCTTAGATCGGGGGAAGGACACTGAAGCTTTCTTT.

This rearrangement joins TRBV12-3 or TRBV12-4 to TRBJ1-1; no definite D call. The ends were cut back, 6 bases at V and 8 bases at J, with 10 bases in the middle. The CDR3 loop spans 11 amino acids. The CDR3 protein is CASSGSEEAFF. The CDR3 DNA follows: TGTGCCAGCAGCGGAAGCGAAGAAGCTTTCTTT.

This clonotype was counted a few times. This CDR3 reads CASSSWGSGGRNTGELFF. Written as DNA, the CDR3 is TGTGCCAGCAGCAGTTGGGGTAGCGGGGGGAGGAACACCGGGGAGCTGTTTTTT. V is TRBV27 and J is TRBJ2-2; 10 bases agree with TRBD2. Germline V CDR1 and CDR2: MNHEY, SMNVEV (reference sequence). The junction had 11 bases not matched to a gene; V was cut back by 6 bases and J by 1 base. This CDR3 region has 18 residues.

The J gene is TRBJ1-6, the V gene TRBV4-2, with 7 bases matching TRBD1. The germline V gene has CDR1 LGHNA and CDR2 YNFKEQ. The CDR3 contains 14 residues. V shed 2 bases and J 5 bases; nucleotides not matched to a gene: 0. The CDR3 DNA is TGTGCCAGCAGCCAAACAGGGGATAATTCACCCCTCCACTTT. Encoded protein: CASSQTGDNSPLHF.

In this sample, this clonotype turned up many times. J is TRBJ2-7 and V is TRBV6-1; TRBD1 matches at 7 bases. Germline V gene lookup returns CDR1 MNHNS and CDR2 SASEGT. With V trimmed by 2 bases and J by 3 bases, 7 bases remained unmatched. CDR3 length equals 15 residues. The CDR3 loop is CASSEIEGAIYEQYF. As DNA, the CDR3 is TGTGCCAGCAGTGAAATTGAGGGGGCTATCTACGAGCAGTACTTC.